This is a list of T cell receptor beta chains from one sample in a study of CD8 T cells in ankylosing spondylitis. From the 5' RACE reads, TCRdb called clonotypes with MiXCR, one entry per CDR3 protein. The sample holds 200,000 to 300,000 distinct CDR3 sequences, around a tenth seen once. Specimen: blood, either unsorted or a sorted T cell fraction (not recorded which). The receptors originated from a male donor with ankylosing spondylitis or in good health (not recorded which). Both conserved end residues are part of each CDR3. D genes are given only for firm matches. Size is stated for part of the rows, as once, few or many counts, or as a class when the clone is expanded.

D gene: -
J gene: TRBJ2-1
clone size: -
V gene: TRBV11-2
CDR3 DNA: TGTGCCAGCAGCTTAGATCGGGGCGGCCTGTCCTACAATGAGCAGTTCTTC
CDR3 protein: CASSLDRGGLSYNEQFF

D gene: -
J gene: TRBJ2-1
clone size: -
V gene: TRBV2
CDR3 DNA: TGTGCCAGCAGCCGGACATCCGATGAGCAGTTCTTC
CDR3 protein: CASSRTSDEQFF

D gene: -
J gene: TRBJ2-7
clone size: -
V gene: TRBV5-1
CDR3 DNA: TGCGCCAGCAGCTTGGTAGGGGGTCCGTACGAGCAGTACTTC
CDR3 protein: CASSLVGGPYEQYF

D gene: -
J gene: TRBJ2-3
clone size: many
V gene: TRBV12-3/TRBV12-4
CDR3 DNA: TGTGCCAGCAGTTTAGAGGCGGGGGATACGCAGTATTTT
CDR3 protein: CASSLEAGDTQYF

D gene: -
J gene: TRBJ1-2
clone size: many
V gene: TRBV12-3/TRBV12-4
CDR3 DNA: TGTGCCAGCACTCAGTGGAGGACAGAAGGCTACACCTTC
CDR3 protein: CASTQWRTEGYTF

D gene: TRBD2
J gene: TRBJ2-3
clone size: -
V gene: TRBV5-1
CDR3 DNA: TGCGCCAGCAGCTTGGAACTAGCGGGAGGACGGGGTACGCAGTATTTT
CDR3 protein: CASSLELAGGRGTQYF

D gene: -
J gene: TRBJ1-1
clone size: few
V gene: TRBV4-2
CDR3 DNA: TGTGCCAGCAGCGGCCTGGGCCAGAACACTGAAGCTTTCTTT
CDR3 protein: CASSGLGQNTEAFF

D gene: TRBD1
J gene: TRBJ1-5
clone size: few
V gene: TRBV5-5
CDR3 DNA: TGTGCCAGCAGCTTGGCGGGGACAGGGGTTTATCAGCCCCAGCATTTT
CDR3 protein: CASSLAGTGVYQPQHF

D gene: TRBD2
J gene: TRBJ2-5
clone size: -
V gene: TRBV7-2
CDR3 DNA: TGTGCCAGCAGCTCCCTAGCGGGGGGGCCCCAAGAGACCCAGTACTTC
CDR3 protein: CASSSLAGGPQETQYF

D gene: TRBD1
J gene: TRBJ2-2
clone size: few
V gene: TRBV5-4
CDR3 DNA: TGTGCCAGCAGCTTGGACAGGGGGCGTGGGACCGGGGAGCTGTTTTTT
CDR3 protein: CASSLDRGRGTGELFF

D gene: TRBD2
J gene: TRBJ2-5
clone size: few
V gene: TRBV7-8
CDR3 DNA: TGTGCCAGCAGCTTGGCCCGGACTAGCGGGCCTAGGGAAGAGACCCAGTACTTC
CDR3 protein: CASSLARTSGPREETQYF

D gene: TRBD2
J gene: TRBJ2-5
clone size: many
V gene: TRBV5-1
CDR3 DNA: TGCGCCAGCAGCCGACTAGCGGGGAGGGGAGAGACCCAGTACTTC
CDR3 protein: CASSRLAGRGETQYF

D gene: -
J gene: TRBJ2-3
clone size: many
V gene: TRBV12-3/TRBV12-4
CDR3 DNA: TGTGCCAGCAGTAGGGACGGAGGCACAGATACGCAGTATTTT
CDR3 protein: CASSRDGGTDTQYF

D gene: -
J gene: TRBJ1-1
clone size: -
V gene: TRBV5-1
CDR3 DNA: TGCGCCAGCAGCTTGGGCAGCACCCCCGAAGCTTTCTTT
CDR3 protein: CASSLGSTPEAFF

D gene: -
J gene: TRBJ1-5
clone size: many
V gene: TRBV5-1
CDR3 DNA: TGCGCCAGCAGCTTGGAGGCGGGGGGCGGTCAGCCCCAGCATTTT
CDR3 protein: CASSLEAGGGQPQHF

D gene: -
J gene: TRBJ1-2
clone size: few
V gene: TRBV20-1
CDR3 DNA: TGCAGTGCTTACAGGGTCGGCTACACCTTC
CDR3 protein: CSAYRVGYTF

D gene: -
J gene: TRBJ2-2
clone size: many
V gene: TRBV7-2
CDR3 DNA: TGTGCCAGCAGCCGCCTGAGGGCCGCCGGGGAGCTGTTTTTT
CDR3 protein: CASSRLRAAGELFF

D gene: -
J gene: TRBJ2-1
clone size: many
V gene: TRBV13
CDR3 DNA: TGTGCCAGCAGCTCACGCGCAGCCTTCTCCTACAATGAGCAGTTCTTC
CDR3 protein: CASSSRAAFSYNEQFF

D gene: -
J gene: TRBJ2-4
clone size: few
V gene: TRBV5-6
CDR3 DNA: TGTGCCAGCAGGACGTGGGGGGCCGGAGCCAAAAACATTCAGTACTTC
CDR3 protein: CASRTWGAGAKNIQYF

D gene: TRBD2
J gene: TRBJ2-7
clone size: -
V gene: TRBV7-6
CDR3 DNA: TGTGCCAGCAGCCTGGCGGGGGATCACGAGCAGTACTTC
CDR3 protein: CASSLAGDHEQYF

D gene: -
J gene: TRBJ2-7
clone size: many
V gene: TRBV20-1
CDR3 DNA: TGCAGTGCTAGTCCCGGGAAAGTAACCGAGCAGTACTTC
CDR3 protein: CSASPGKVTEQYF

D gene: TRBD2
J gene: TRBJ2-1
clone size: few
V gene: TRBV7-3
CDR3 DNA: TGTGCCAGCTTCCCGGGACTAGCGGGAGTTGATGAGCAGTTCTTC
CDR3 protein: CASFPGLAGVDEQFF

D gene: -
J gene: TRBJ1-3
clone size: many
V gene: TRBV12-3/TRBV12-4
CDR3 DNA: TGTGCCAGCAATTGGGAGGGGGTTGGAAACACCATATATTTT
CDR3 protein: CASNWEGVGNTIYF

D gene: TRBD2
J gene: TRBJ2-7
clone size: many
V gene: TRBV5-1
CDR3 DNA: TGCGCCAGCAGCTTTATTCTAGCGGCTACCTACGAGCAGTACTTC
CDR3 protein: CASSFILAATYEQYF

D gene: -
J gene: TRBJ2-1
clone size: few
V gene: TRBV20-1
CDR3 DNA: TGCAGTGCCCTGACTACCATCACCCGTAAATCCTACAATGAGCAGTTCTTC
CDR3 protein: CSALTTITRKSYNEQFF

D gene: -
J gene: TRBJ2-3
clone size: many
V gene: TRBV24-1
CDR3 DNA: TGTGCCACCGGAACAGGGAGCACAGATACGCAGTATTTT
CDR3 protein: CATGTGSTDTQYF

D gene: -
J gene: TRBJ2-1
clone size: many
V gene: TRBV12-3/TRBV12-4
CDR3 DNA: TGTGCCAGCAGTTTCGGCTTAGGACAAAACAATGAGCAGTTCTTC
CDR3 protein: CASSFGLGQNNEQFF

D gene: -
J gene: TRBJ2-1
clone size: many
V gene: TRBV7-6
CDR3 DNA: TGTGCCAGCAGCGAAATGACGGGATCCCCGGTTGAGCAGTTCTTC
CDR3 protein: CASSEMTGSPVEQFF

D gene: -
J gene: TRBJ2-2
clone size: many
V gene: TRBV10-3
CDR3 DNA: TGTGCCATCAGAGGGATTAACACCGGGGAGCTGTTTTTT
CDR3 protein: CAIRGINTGELFF

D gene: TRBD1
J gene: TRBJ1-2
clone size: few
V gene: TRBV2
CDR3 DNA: TGTGCCAGCACCGGGACAGGGGACAACTATGGCTACACCTTC
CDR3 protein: CASTGTGDNYGYTF

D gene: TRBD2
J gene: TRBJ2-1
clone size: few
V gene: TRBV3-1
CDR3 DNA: TGTGCCAGCAGCCCGGTCGGACTAGCGGGAGGATTTGATGAGCAGTTCTTC
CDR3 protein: CASSPVGLAGGFDEQFF

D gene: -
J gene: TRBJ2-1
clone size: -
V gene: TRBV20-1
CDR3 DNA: TGCAGTGCTAGAGATCTGCTAGCCTCCTACAATGAGCAGTTCTTC
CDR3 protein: CSARDLLASYNEQFF

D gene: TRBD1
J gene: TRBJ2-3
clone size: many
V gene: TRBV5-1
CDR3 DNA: TGCGCCAGTACGACCGGGACAGGGTCAACAGATACGCAGTATTTT
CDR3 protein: CASTTGTGSTDTQYF

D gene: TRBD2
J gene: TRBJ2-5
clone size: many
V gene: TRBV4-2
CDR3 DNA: TGTGCCAGCAGCCAAGATTTCCGGGACTATCAAGAGACCCAGTACTTC
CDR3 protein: CASSQDFRDYQETQYF

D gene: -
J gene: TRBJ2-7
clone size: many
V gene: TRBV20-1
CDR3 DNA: TGCAGTGCTAGAGATCCCAGCGGGCGAGCCTACGAGCAGTACTTC
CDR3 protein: CSARDPSGRAYEQYF

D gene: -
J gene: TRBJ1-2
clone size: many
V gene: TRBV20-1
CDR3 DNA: TGCAGTGCTTACAACAGGGCCGTCTATGGCTACACCTTC
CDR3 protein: CSAYNRAVYGYTF

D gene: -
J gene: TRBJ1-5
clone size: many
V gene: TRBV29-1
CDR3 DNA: TGCAGCGCCCAGGGAGGAGGGAATCAGCCCCAGCATTTT
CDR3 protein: CSAQGGGNQPQHF

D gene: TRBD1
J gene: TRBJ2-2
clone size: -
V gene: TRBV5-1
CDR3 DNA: TGCGCCAGCAGCAACCGGGACAGGGAGGACGGGGAGCTGTTTTTT
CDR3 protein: CASSNRDREDGELFF

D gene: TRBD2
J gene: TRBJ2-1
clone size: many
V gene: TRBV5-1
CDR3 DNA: TGCGCCAGCAGTCAGGGACTAGCGTCCAATGAGCAGTTCTTC
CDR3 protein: CASSQGLASNEQFF

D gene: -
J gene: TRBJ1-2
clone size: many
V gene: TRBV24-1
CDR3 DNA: TGTGCCACCAGTGAAGTGTCTTGGAGGGTCTATGGCTACACCTTC
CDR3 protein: CATSEVSWRVYGYTF

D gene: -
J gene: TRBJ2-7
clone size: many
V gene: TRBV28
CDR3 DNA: TGTGCCAGCAGTTTTTCCGGTACAGAGCAGTACTTC
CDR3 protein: CASSFSGTEQYF

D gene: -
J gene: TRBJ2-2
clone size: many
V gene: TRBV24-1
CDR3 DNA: TGTGCCACCAAGGCGGAAATGAACACCGGGGAGCTGTTTTTT
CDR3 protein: CATKAEMNTGELFF

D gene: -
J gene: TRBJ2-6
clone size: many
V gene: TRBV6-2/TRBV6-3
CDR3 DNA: TGTGCCAGCGCTAGGGCTGGGGCCAACGTCCTGACTTTC
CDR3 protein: CASARAGANVLTF

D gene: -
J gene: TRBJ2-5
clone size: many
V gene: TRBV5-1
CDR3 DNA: TGCGCCAGCAGCTTGGCTCGTTCTGCCTTAGGGGAGACCCAGTACTTC
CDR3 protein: CASSLARSALGETQYF

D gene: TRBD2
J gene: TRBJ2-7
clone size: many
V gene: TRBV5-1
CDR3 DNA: TGCGCCAGCAGCCTGGGTCAGCGGGAGGGCCACGCGGCGCAGTACTTC
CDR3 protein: CASSLGQREGHAAQYF

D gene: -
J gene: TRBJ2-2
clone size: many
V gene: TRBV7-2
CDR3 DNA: TGTGCCAGCAGCTTAGCGCTGGGGGTTCAGAACACCGGGGAGCTGTTTTTT
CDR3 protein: CASSLALGVQNTGELFF

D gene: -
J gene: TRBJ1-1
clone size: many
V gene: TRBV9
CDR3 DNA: TGTGCCAGCAGCGCCAGGGTCGACTACACTGAAGCTTTCTTT
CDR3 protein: CASSARVDYTEAFF

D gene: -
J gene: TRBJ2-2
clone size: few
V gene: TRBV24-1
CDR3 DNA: TGTGCCACCAGTGATGGGCGGCGGTTGGCAGGCGGTCCCGGGGAGCTGTTTTTT
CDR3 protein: CATSDGRRLAGGPGELFF

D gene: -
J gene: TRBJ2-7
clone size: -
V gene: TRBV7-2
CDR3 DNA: TGTGCCAGCAGCCTCCAGCATTACGAGCAGTACTTC
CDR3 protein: CASSLQHYEQYF

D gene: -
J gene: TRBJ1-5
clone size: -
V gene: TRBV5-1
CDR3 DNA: TGCGCCAGCAGCCCAGACAATCCCAATCAGCCCCAGCATTTT
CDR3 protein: CASSPDNPNQPQHF

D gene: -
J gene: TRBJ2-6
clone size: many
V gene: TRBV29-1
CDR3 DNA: TGCAGCGTCCCAAGCTCTGGGGCCAACGTCCTGACTTTC
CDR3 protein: CSVPSSGANVLTF